The following is a T cell receptor beta chain sequence with its context. No cognate antigen has been identified for it. Base qualities are not recorded, but no much larger clone differs from it by a single base. The sample comes from a study of cytomegalovirus exposure and HLA in healthy donors (dated by TCRdb to 2015 to 2018). About the study as a whole: An earlier analysis of several hundred of the donors reported more than 250 Gb of sequence data and 100 million to 140 million unique TCR beta sequences from roughly 180 million T cells. An early release covering over 500 HLA-typed donors comprised approximately 300 gigabases of sequencing data and 85 million to 100 million unique TCR sequences. Among the roughly 410 genotyped donors, approximately 77% belonged to the genetic ancestry cluster associated with self-reported Caucasian donors. The study was designed to test whether signatures of past pathogen exposure could be identified by cataloging public T cell receptors. The T cell repertoires of 550 to 850 subjects were profiled by immunosequencing and related to cytomegalovirus serostatus. A separate validation cohort of approximately 120 different subjects was used in addition to the roughly 700-subject first cohort. The study combined high-throughput TCR immunosequencing, statistical association of individual TCRs with disease status, and machine learning to predict cytomegalovirus infection status. A later analysis re-examined previously published TCR beta repertoires from more than 650 donors and added high-resolution HLA genotyping to investigate patterns of TCR occurrence. The later analysis used no new phenotypic data to find candidate immune exposures, relying instead on TCR beta sequences and their occurrence across donors. In an earlier analysis of around 540 of the donors, high-throughput TCR beta sequencing was used to judge whether each TCR beta V gene segment behaved as functional or pseudogenic. Alongside the repertoire data, information on donor age, sex, ethnicity and CMV serostatus was compiled. In a later genetic analysis, genome-wide SNP genotypes for about 65% of the roughly 670 donors were used, and that subset was treated as a discovery cohort. All discovery cohort repertoires had been generated using a single sequencing platform. Both class I and class II loci were covered by HLA typing, at four-digit resolution. Typing coverage varied by locus: 629-630 donors for A, B, C, DRB1 and DQB1; roughly 510 for DQA1; 606 for DPA1; roughly 450 for DPB1. Roughly 5 DR-DQ haplotypes were handled as single units for association and clustering because linkage in the cohort was strong. On average, approximately 250,000 unique TCR beta nucleotide sequences were sequenced per donor among several hundred genotyped donors of the cohort, with 15% to 20% of those sequences being non-productive.

The cohort was made up of around 720 healthy bone marrow donors. At the time of sampling, all cohort members were nominally healthy, though unrecorded immune exposures were likely present. The donor tested CMV seronegative and was one of the 352 seronegative cohort members. A peripheral blood sample was provided by each donor, and peripheral blood mononuclear cells were used for TCR beta sequencing. The Qiagen DNeasy Blood Extraction Kit was used to extract genomic DNA from the blood cell samples. General findings and caveats noted by the study authors: At a false discovery rate of 0.05, a later analysis linked 15,000 to 20,000 TCR beta sequences to specific HLA alleles. A few of the identified cytomegalovirus-associated TCR beta chains were confirmed in vitro to be specific for cytomegalovirus antigens. Across donors, most TCR sequences were observed very rarely, whereas some public TCRs were present in many individuals. For the cohort, immune exposure information was limited to CMV serostatus. In an earlier analysis of around 600 of the donors, most TCR beta V segments were observed in productive rearrangements about 90% or about 30% of the time, broadly matching IMGT annotations. The study listed over 150 TCR beta chains as associated with cytomegalovirus. Some IMGT-functional V segments, including TRBV6-2 and TRBV6-3, could not be distinguished by the 87-base-pair reads and were therefore excluded. According to a later analysis, most CMV-associated TCR beta chains appeared to be HLA-restricted, and the HLA associations seemed to be driven largely by CMV exposure. According to the authors, the approach could potentially be generalized to other disease states and immunological phenotypes. Linkage disequilibrium might explain the correlated functional status among segregating V segments, but an unknown experimental factor could not be ruled out. In a later genetic analysis, a missense DCLRE1C variant was associated with V-gene and J-gene trimming of TCR beta chains, and the association was replicated in an independent cohort. In a later analysis, the rate of TCR association differed among HLA loci, with DRB1 alleles having the most associated TCRs and HLA-C alleles having the fewest. Compared with equally common non-associated chains, HLA-associated TCR beta chains in a later analysis were more clonally expanded and had lower generation probabilities. Strong co-occurrence of HLA alleles, especially DR and DQ, made assigning TCR associations to individual alleles difficult. Presence/absence analyses assumed roughly uniform sequencing depth across donors, an assumption that may not hold. About 17 rarely observed V segments, including chromosome 9 orphons, were excluded from the earlier analysis of approximately 600 of the donors because counts were too low. Because some donors lacked HLA typing at each locus, the association tests relied only on the typed subset. The sequencing pipeline was judged likely to have produced a cluster of highly shared sequence variants as a technical artifact. In both the original and validation cohorts, the classifier was reported to diagnose cytomegalovirus status with high specificity and sensitivity. A further reported finding was that TCR beta sequences accurately predicted the HLA-A and HLA-B alleles for most subjects in the first cohort. In a later analysis, several top co-occurrence clusters were reported to appear linked to parvovirus B19, influenza, CMV and Epstein-Barr virus. Compared with the approximately 720-donor mean, donors in an Asian-associated ancestry cluster had fewer N-insertions in productive TCRs, according to a later genetic analysis. This cohort had only TCR beta chains sequenced, and the lack of alpha or paired-chain data limited which features could be detected.

The library was built by means of the immunoSEQ multiplex PCR assay. For the multiplex PCR, a mixture combining 60 forward primers for TCR Vbeta segments and 13 reverse primers for TCR Jbeta segments was used. The CDR3 region of rearranged TCR beta genes was amplified from genomic DNA by a multiplex PCR assay. Amplified TCR beta libraries were sequenced as 87-base-pair reads on the Illumina HiSeq System. The authors processed their data as follows. Across the 666 repertoires, a later analysis counted some 80 million unique TCR beta chains, around 10 million of which were shared by at least two donors. A nearest-neighbor algorithm error-corrected the raw reads and collapsed the reads into unique sequences, merging closely related sequences to remove PCR and sequencing errors. V, D and J gene segments were assigned by aligning CDR3 sequences to IMGT reference sequences. Each retained sequence needed at least a six-nucleotide match to both a V gene segment and a J gene segment. Rearrangements were called productive when the CDR3 lacked stop codons and stayed in frame with V and J; all others were non-productive. Following IMGT convention, CDR3 was defined as the stretch from the second conserved V-encoded cysteine up to the conserved J-encoded phenylalanine. In an earlier analysis of some 550 of the donors, sequences lacking an unambiguous match to a single V gene segment were excluded. An earlier analysis of about 590 of the donors classified V segments as functional when productive rearrangements were above 56.7% and as segregating when the standard deviation between donors was above 5%. A statistical classification framework was developed to diagnose cytomegalovirus status using the catalog of TCR beta chain sequences. In a later analysis, V and J genes were assigned by comparing TCR nucleotide sequences against IMGT/GENE-DB human TR gene sequences. The TCRdist pipeline was used in a later analysis to assign CDR3 sequences and most-parsimonious VDJ recombination scenarios. In a later analysis, every TCR beta chain was defined by the combination of its CDR3 amino acid sequence and its V-gene family, and reads without a unique V-gene family were dropped. A later analysis removed over 500 highly shared, low-generation-probability nucleotide sequences to deal with suspected cross-contamination and a sequencing artifact. A later analysis calculated a clonal expansion index for each public chain from normalized within-repertoire ranks of inferred template counts. A later analysis computed generation probabilities with a VDJ recombination model fitted to out-of-frame rearrangements, and checked the results against IGoR. In a later analysis, TCR-TCR, TCR-HLA and TCR-CMV co-occurrence was scored with hypergeometric tests, and a repertoire-size bias correction was applied to TCR pairs. A later analysis estimated false discovery rates by permuting HLA or CMV assignments 20 times. A later analysis grouped co-occurring TCRs with DBSCAN, adding TCRdist sequence similarity when clustering within HLA-allele-positive subsets. Repertoires with fewer than 30,000 or more than 120,000 public chains, plus five repertoires with anomalous nucleotide sharing, were excluded from co-occurrence clustering. TCRdb limited this immuneACCESS table to in-frame rearrangements with V and J called. A share of clones is missing; checked studies link under half to unresolved V genes, and the rest is unexplained. The DNA gave D and trimming, while V, J and clone size come from that table. The sample table contains about 160,000 clones; only one count was recorded for about 72% of them. The ten top clones hold under 1.5% of the sample.

CDR1 MDHEN and CDR2 SYDVKM were looked up in the germline V gene. A distance of 7 bases separates the germline ends of V and J, which lose 4 bases and 1 base respectively. Inclusive of the bounding cysteine and phenylalanine, the CDR3 is 13 residues long. The retained sequence is limited to the CDR3, 39 bases, with the frame set at the first base. Sequences were obtained from PBMCs. The receptor was derived from a male donor in good health and CMV-seronegative. The chain couples TRBV28 to TRBJ1-1, with the D gene uncertain. The DNA sequence is given as TGTGCCAGCAGTTCGTCAGGGAACACTGAAGCTTTCTTT. It codes for CASSSSGNTEAFF.